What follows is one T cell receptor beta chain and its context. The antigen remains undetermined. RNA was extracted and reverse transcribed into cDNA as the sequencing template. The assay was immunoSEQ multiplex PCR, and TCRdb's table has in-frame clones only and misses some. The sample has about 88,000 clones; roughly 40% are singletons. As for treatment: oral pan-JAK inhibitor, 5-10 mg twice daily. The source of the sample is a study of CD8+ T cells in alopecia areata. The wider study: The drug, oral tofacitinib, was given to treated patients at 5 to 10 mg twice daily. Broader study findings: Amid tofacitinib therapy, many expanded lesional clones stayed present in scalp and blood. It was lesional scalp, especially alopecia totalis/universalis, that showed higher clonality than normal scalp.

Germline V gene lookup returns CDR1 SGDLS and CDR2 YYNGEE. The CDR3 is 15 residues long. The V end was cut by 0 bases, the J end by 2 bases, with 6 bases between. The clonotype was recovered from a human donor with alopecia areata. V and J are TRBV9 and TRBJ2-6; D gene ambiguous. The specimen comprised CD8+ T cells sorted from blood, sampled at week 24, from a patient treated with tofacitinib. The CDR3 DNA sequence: TGTGCCAGCAGCGTAGGTCAAACTGGGGCCAACGTCCTGACTTTC. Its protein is CASSVGQTGANVLTF.